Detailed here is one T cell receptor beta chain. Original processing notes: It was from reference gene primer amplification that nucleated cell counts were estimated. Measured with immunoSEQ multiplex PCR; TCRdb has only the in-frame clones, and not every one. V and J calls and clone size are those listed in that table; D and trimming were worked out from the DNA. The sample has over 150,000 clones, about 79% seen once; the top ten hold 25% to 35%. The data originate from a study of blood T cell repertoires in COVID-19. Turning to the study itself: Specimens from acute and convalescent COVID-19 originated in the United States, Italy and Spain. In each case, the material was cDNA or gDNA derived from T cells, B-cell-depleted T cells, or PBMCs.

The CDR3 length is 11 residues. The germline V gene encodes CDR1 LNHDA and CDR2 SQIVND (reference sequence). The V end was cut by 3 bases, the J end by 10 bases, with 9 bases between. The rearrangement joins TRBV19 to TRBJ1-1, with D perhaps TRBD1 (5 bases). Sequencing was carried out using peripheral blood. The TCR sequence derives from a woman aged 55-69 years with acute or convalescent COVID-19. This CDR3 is CASSIYGGAFF. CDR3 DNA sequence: TGTGCCAGTAGTATTTACGGGGGAGCTTTCTTT.